This T cell receptor (beta chain) derives from a study of cytomegalovirus exposure and HLA in healthy donors. PCR amplification relied on 60 Vbeta primers (plus 13 Jbeta primers). The table came from immunoSEQ multiplex PCR; TCRdb's copy has only in-frame clones and leaves some out. Of about 100,000 clones detected, around 75% appear once; the ten largest clones hold approximately 4.3%. Points on this clone: Its antigen is unidentified.

The germline V gene encodes CDR1 SGHVS and CDR2 FNYEAQ. Losses at the gene ends were 2 bases for V and 0 bases for J; bases not matched to a gene: 9. The CDR3 is 17 amino acids. The study, taken as a whole, reports: Presence/absence analyses assumed roughly uniform sequencing depth across donors, which may not hold. There were reportedly fewer N-insertions in an Asian-associated ancestry cluster than the roughly 670-donor mean, in a later analysis. In vitro experiments confirmed that three CMV-associated chains were specific for CMV antigens.

This sequence was found in a woman in her late teens or twenties in good health and CMV-seropositive. The material sequenced was PBMCs. J is TRBJ2-7 and V is TRBV7-6; TRBD2 aligns across 8 bases. CDR3 bases: TGTGCCAGCAGCTTACCCGAGGACGGGACTAGCTCCTACGAGCAGTACTTC. Encoded protein: CASSLPEDGTSSYEQYF.